The clone carrying this T cell receptor (beta chain) was seen a handful of times. As yet, its antigen is unknown. The sample comes from a study of identical twins. Regarding the study as a whole: Some out-of-frame alpha sequences were shared by twins, and these showed excess low generation probability.

Germline lookup yields CDR1 SEHNR and CDR2 FQNEAQ (reference sequence). V gave up 1 base and J gave up 2 bases, with 11 bases separating them. This CDR3 has 16 residues. TCRdb called the 5' RACE reads again in MiXCR, with one record for every CDR3 protein. The data hold some 500,000 distinct CDR3 sequences, with more than 13% observed a single time. This sample was shared with a second study, whose subject was yellow fever vaccine responses in identical twins.

This sequence originates from a woman aged 18-29 years in good health. The V gene is TRBV7-9, the J gene TRBJ2-2; no clear D. Source material: CD4+ T cells sorted from blood. CDR3 residues: CASSLEAGFNTGELFF. In DNA, the CDR3 is TGTGCCAGCAGCTTAGAGGCCGGGTTTAACACCGGGGAGCTGTTTTTT.